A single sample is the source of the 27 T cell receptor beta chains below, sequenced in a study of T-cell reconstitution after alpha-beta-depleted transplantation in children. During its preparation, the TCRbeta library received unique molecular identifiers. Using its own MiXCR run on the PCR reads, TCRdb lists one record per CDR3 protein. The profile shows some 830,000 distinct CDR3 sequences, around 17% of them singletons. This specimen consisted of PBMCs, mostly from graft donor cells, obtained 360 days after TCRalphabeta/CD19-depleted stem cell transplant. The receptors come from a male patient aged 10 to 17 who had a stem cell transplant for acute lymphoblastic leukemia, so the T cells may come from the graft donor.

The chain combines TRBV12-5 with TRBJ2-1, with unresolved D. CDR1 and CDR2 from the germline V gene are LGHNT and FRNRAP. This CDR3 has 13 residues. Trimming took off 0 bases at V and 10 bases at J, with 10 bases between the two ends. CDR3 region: CASGLVRDGEQFF. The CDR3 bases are TGTGCTAGTGGTTTGGTACGTGACGGCGAGCAGTTCTTC. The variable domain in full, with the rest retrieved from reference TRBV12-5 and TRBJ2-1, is DARVTQTPRHKVTEMGQEVTMRCQPILGHNTVFWYRQTMMQGLELLAYFRNRAPLDDSGMPKDRFSAEMPDATLATLKIQPSEPRDSAVYFCASGLVRDGEQFFGPGTRLTVL.

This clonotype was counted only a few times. The CDR3 loop is CASSPRTGEGNTEAFF. The CDR3 DNA reads as TGCGCCAGCAGCCCTAGGACAGGGGAAGGGAACACTGAAGCTTTCTTT. The gene calls are TRBV5-1 and TRBJ1-1, with 9 positions matching TRBD1. This CDR3 comprises 16 residues. V was clipped by 4 bases and J by 1 base; unmatched bases: 8. Germline CDR1 is SGHRS and CDR2 is YFSETQ.

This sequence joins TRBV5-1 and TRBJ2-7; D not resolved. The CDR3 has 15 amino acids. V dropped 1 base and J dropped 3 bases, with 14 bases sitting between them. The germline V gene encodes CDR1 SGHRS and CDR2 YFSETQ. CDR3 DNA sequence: TGCGCCAGCAGCTTGTCCCTGAACTATAGCTACGAGCAGTACTTC. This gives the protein CASSLSLNYSYEQYF.

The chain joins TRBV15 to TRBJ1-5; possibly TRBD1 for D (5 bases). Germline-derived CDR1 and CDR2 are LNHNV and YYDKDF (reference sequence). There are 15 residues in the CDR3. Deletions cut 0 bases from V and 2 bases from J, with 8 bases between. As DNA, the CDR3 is TGTGCCACCAGCAGAGATCCGACAGGCAATCAGCCCCAGCATTTT. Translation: CATSRDPTGNQPQHF.

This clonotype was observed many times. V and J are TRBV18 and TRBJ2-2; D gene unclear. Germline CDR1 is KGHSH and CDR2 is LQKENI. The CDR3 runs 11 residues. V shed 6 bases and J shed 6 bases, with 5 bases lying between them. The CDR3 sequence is CASSKSGELFF. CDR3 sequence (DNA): TGTGCCAGCTCCAAATCCGGGGAGCTGTTTTTT.

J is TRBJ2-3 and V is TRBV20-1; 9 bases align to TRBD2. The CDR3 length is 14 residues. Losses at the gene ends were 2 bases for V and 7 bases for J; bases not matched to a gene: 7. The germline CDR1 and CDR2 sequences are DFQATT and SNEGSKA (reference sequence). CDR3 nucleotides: TGCAGTGCTAGACTGGGACTAGCAAGGAATACGCAGTATTTT. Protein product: CSARLGLARNTQYF.

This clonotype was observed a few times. CDR3 sequence: CASSPPGQKPYGQFF. As DNA, the CDR3 is TGTGCCAGCAGTCCACCGGGACAGAAACCTTATGGACAGTTCTTC. This rearrangement joins TRBV6-2 or TRBV6-3 to TRBJ2-1; 7 bases line up with TRBD1. Germline V gives CDR1 MNHEY, CDR2 SVGEGT. Trimming cost V 5 bases and J 13 bases; bases outside gene matches: 17. The CDR3 length is 15 residues.

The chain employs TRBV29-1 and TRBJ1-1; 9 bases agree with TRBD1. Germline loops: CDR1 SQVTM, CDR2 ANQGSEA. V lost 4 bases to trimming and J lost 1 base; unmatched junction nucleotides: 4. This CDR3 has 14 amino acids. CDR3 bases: TGCAGCGTTGTTAAGGGACAGGGGAACACTGAAGCTTTCTTT. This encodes CSVVKGQGNTEAFF.

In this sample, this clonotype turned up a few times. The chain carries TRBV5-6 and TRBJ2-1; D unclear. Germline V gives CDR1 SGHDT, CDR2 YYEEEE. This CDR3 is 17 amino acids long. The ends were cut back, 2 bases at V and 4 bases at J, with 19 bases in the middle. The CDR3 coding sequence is TGTGCCAGCAGCTTTCGGGTTATAAACGTCGTATACAATGAGCAGTTCTTC. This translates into CASSFRVINVVYNEQFF. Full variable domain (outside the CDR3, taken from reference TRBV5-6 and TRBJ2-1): DAGVTQSPTHLIKTRGQQVTLRCSPKSGHDTVSWYQQALGQGPQFIFQYYEEEERQRGNFPDRFSGHQFPNYSSELNVNALLLGDSALYLCASSFRVINVVYNEQFFGPGTRLTVL.

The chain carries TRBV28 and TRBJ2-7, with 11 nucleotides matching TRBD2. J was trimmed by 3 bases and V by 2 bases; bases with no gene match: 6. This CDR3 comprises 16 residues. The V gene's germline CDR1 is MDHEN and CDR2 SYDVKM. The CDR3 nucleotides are TGTGCCAGCAGTTTAGGACTAGCGGGTTCTGGCTACGAGCAGTACTTC. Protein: CASSLGLAGSGYEQYF.

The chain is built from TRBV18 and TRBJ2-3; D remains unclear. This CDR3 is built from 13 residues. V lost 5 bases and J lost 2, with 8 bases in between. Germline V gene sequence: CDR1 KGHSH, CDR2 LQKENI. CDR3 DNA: TGTGCCAGCTCAACTCTTAACACAGATACGCAGTATTTT. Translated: CASSTLNTDTQYF.

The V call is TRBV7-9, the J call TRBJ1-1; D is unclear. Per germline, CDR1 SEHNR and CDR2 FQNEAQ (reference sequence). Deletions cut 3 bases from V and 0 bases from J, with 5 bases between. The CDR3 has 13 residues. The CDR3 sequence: CASSFEMNTEAFF. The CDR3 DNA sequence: TGTGCCAGCAGCTTTGAAATGAACACTGAAGCTTTCTTT.

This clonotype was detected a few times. The DNA for the CDR3 is TGCGCCAGCAGCCAAGATGGCTCGAGCGGAAGGGGCACAGATACGCAGTATTTT. The encoded protein is CASSQDGSSGRGTDTQYF. This chain joins TRBV4-1 and TRBJ2-3; weak D call: TRBD2 (5 bases). Germline V CDR1 and CDR2: MGHRA, YSYEKL. The CDR3 sequence is 18 residues long. Trimming left V 0 bases short and J 1 base short, with 17 bases between.

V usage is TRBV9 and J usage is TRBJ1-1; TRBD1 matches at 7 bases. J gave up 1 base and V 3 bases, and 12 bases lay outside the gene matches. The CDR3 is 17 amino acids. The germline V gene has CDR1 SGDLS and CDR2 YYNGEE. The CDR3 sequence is CASSALGTAEKNTEAFF. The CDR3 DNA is TGTGCCAGCAGCGCCCTCGGGACAGCAGAAAAGAACACTGAAGCTTTCTTT.

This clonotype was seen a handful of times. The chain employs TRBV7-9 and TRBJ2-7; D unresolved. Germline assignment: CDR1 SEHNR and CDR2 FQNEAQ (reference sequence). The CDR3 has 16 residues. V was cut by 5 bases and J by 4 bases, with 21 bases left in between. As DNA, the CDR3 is TGTGCCAGCAGCGAAGCGTCCACTACCCACCATTACGAGCAGTACTTC. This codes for CASSEASTTHHYEQYF.

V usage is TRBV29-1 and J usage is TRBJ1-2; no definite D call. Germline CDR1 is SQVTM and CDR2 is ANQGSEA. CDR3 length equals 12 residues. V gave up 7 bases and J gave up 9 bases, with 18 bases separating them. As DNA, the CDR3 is TGCAGCGGGACCTTTGGGCAGATCAGCTACACCTTC. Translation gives CSGTFGQISYTF.

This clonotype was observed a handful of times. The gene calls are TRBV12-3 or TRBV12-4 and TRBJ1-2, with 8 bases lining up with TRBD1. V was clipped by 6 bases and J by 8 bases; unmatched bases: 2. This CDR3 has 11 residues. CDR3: CASRTGGGYTF. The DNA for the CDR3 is TGTGCCAGCAGAACAGGGGGAGGCTACACCTTC.

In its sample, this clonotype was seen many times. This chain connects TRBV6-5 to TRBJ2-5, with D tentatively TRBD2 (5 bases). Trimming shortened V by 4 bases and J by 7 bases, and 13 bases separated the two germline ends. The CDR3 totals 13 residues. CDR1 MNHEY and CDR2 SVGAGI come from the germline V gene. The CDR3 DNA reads TGTGCCAGCAGTTTAGGGAGCCAGAGGACCCAGTACTTC. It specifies CASSLGSQRTQYF.

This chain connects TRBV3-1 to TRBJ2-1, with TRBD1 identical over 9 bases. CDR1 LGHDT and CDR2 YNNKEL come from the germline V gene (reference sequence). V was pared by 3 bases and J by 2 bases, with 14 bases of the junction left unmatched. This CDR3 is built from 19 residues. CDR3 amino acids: CASSQVPYRGRYAYNEQFF. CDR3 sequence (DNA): TGTGCCAGCAGCCAGGTTCCCTACAGGGGGCGATACGCCTACAATGAGCAGTTCTTC.

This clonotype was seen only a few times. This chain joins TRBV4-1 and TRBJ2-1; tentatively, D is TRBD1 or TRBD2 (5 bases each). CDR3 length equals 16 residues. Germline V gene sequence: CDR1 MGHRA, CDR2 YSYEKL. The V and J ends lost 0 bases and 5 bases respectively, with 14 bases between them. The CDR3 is CASSQDKTMGDNEQFF. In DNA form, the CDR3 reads TGCGCCAGCAGCCAAGATAAAACAATGGGGGACAATGAGCAGTTCTTC.

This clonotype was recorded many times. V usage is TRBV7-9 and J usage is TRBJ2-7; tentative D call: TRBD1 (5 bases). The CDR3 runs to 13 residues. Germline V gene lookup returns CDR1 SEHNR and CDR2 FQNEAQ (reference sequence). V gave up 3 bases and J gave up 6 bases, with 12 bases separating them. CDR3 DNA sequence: TGTGCCAGCAGCTTCGCGGCAGGGATCGAGCAGTACTTC. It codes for CASSFAAGIEQYF.

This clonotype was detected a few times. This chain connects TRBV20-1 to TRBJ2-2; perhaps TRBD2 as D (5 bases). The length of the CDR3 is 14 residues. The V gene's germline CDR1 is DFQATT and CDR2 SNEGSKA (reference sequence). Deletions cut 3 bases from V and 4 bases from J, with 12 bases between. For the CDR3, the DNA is TGCAGTGCTAGTGCGGGCCTCGTCACCGGGGAGCTGTTTTTT. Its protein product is CSASAGLVTGELFF.

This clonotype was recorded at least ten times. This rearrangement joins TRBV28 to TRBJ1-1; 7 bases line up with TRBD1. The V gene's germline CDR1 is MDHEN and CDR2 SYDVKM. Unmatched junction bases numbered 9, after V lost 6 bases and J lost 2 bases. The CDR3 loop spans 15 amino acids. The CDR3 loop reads CASRGQIFTNTEAFF. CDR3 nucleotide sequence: TGTGCCAGCAGGGGACAGATATTCACCAACACTGAAGCTTTCTTT. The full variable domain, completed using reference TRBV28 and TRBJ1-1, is DVKVTQSSRYLVKRTGEKVFLECVQDMDHENMFWYRQDPGLGLRLIYFSYDVKMKEKGDIPEGYSVSREKKERFSLILESASTNQTSMYLCASRGQIFTNTEAFFGQGTRLTVV.

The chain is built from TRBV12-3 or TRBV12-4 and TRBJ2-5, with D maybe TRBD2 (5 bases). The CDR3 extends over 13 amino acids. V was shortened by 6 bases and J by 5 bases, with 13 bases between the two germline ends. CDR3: CASRQRALETQYF. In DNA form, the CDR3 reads TGTGCCAGCAGGCAGAGGGCGTTGGAGACCCAGTACTTC.

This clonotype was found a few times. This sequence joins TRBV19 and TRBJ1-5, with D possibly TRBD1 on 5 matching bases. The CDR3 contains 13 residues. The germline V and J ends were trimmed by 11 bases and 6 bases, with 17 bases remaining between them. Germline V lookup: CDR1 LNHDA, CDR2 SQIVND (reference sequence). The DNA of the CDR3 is TGTGCCTCCCGGACCCGGAGGGGTCAGCCCCAGCATTTT. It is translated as CASRTRRGQPQHF. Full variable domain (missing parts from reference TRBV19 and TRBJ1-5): DGGITQSPKYLFRKEGQNVTLSCEQNLNHDAMYWYRQDPGQGLRLIYYSQIVNDFQKGDIAEGYSVSREKKESFPLTVTSAQKNPTAFYLCASRTRRGQPQHFGDGTRLSIL.

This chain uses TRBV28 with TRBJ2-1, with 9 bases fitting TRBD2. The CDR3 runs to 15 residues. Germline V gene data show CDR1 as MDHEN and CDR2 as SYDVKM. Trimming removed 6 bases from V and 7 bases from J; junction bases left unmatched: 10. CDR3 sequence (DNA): TGTGCCAGCAGCCCCAGACTAGCGGCCTTGAATGAGCAGTTCTTC. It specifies CASSPRLAALNEQFF. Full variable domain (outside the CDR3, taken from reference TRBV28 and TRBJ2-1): DVKVTQSSRYLVKRTGEKVFLECVQDMDHENMFWYRQDPGLGLRLIYFSYDVKMKEKGDIPEGYSVSREKKERFSLILESASTNQTSMYLCASSPRLAALNEQFFGPGTRLTVL.

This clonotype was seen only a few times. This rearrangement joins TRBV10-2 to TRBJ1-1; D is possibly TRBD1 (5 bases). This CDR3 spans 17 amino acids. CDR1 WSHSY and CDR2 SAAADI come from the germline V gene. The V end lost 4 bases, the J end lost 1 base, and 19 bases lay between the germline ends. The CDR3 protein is CASSVTGPGGTNTEAFF. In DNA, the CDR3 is TGCGCCAGCAGTGTTACGGGGCCGGGGGGGACGAACACTGAAGCTTTCTTT.